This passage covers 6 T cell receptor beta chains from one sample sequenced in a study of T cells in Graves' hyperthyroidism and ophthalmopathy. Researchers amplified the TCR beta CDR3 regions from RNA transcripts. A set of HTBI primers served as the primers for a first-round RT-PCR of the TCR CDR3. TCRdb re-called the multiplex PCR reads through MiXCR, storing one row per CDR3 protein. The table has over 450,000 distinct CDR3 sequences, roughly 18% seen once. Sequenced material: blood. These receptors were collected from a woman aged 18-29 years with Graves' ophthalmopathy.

The CDR3 nucleotides read TGTGCCAGCAGTACCTTGGGAAATACGCAGTATTTT. Its translation is CASSTLGNTQYF. The chain links TRBV7-9 to TRBJ2-3; D gene unclear. Per germline, CDR1 SEHNR and CDR2 FQNEAQ (reference sequence). The length of the CDR3 is 12 residues. With 6 bases removed from V and 7 bases from J, the gap between germline ends came to 11 bases. Drawing the rest from reference TRBV7-9 and TRBJ2-3, the complete variable domain is DTGVSQNPRHKITKRGQNVTFRCDPISEHNRLYWYRQTLGQGPEFLTYFQNEAQLEKSRLLSDRFSAERPKGSFSTLEIQRTEQGDSAMYLCASSTLGNTQYFGPGTRLTVL.

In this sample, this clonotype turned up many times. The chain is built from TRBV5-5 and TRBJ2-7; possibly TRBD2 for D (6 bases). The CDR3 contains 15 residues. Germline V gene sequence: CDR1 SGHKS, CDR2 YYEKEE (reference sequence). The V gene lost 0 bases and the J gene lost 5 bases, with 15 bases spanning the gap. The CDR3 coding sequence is TGTGCCAGCAGCTTGGATTTTGGGAGGAAGGACGAGCAGTACTTC. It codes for CASSLDFGRKDEQYF.

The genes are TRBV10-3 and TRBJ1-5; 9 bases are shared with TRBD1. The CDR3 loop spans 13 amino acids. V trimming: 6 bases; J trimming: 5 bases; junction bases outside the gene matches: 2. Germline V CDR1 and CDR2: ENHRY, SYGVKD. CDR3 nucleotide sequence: TGTGCCATCAGGGACAGGGGCGATCAGCCCCAGCATTTT. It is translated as CAIRDRGDQPQHF.

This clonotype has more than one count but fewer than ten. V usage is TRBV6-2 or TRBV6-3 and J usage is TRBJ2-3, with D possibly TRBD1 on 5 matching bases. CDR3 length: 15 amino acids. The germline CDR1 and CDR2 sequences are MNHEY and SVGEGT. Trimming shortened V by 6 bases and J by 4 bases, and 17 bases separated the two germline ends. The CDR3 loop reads CASSSTADTADTQYF. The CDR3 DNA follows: TGTGCCAGCAGCTCCACCGCGGACACGGCAGATACGCAGTATTTT.

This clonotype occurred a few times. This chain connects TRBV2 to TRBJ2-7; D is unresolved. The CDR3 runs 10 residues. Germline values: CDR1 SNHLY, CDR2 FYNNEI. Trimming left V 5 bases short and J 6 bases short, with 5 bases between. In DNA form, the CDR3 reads TGTGCCAGCAGTTTATCCGAGCAGTACTTC. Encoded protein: CASSLSEQYF.

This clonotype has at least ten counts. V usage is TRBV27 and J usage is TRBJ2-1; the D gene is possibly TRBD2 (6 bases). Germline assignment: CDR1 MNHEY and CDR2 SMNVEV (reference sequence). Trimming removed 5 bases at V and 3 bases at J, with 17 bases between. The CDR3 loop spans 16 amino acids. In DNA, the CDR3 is TGTGCCAGCAGTCCTCTAGTAGCGGAGAACTACAATGAGCAGTTCTTC. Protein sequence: CASSPLVAENYNEQFF.